This TCR beta chain was identified during a study of blood T cell repertoires in COVID-19. Study context: The United States, Italy and Spain supplied acute and convalescent COVID-19 samples. PBMCs, B-cell-depleted T cells, or T cells provided the cDNA or gDNA that made up the material.

In the original workflow: How many nucleated cells were present was estimated from reference gene primer amplification. Using immunoSEQ multiplex PCR, the repertoire was profiled, and TCRdb retains in-frame clones only, with some absent. V, J and clone size derive from that table, while D and trimming were established from the DNA sequence. Here the sample spans 90,000 or so clones, approximately 82% being singletons. The V gene end was trimmed by 4 bases and the J gene end by 1 base; junction bases not matched to a gene: 4. This CDR3 contains 14 residues. From germline, CDR1 is SGDLS and CDR2 YYNGEE.

J is TRBJ2-7 and V is TRBV9, with 8 positions matching TRBD1. The specimen sequenced was peripheral blood. This receptor was obtained from a human donor in a cohort sampled during active COVID-19. CDR3 bases: TGTGCCAGCAGCTTCAGACAGGGGTCCTACGAGCAGTACTTC. Amino acids: CASSFRQGSYEQYF. Looking up the rest from reference TRBV9 and TRBJ2-7 gives the full variable domain: DSGVTQTPKHLITATGQRVTLRCSPRSGDLSVYWYQQSLDQGLQFLIQYYNGEERAKGNILERFSAQQFPDLHSELNLSSLELGDSALYFCASSFRQGSYEQYFGPGTRLTVT.